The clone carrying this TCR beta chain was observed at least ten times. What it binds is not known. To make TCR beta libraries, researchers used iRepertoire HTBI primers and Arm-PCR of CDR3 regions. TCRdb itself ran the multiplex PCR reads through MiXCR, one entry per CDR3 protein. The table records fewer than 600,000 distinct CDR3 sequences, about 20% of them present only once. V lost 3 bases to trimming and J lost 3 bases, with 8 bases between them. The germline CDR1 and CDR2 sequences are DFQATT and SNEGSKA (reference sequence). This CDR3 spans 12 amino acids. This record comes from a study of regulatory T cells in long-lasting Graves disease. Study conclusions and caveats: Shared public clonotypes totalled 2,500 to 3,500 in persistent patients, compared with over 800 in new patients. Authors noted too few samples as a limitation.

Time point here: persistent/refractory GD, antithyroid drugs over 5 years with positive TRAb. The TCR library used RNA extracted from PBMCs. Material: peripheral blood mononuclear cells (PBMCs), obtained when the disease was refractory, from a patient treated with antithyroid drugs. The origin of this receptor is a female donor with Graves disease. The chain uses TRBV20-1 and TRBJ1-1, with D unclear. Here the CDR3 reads CSARQEYTEAFF. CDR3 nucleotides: TGCAGTGCTAGGCAAGAGTACACTGAAGCTTTCTTT.